This T cell receptor (beta chain) was retrieved from a study of beta chain features in type 1 diabetes. Expressed TCRB transcripts got sequenced, as all isolated RNA was reverse transcribed. The average read count of naive, central memory and regulatory T cell samples was about 3.57 million. Profiling relied on immunoSEQ multiplex PCR, and the TCRdb table lists in-frame clones only, not all of them. The sample holds 300,000 to 350,000 clones; around 8.5% are singletons and the top ten take approximately 1%. This clone was seen more than once but under ten times. The antigen is not known. Study findings and constraints: Patients with Type 1 diabetes showed moderately but significantly shorter TCRB CDR3s in all four CD4+ subsets. VDJ junctions sequenced from type 1 diabetes patients showed fewer insertions and more deletions.

In germline, CDR1 is MNHNY, CDR2 SVGAGI (reference sequence). Trimming removed 2 bases from V and 5 bases from J, with 3 bases in between. The CDR3 contains 11 residues. This chain joins TRBV6-6 and TRBJ2-5; D gene uncertain. The receptor's source is a man aged 25-45 years with type 1 diabetes. Sequenced sample: central memory CD4+ T cells from blood. The CDR3: CASSYVETQYF. The CDR3, as DNA: TGTGCCAGCAGTTACGTGGAGACCCAGTACTTC.